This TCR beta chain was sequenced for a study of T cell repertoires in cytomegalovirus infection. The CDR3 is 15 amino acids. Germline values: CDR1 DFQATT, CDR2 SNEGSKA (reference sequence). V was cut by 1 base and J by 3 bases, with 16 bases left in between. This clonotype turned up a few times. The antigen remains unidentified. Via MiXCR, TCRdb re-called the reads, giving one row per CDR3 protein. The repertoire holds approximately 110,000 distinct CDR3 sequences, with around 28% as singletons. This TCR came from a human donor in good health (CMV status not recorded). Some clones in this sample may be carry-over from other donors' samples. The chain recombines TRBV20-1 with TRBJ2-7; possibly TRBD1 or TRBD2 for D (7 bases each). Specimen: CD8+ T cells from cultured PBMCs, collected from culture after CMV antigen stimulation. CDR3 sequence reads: CSARVLGGGSYEQYF. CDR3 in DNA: TGCAGTGCTAGAGTCCTGGGAGGGGGCAGCTACGAGCAGTACTTC.